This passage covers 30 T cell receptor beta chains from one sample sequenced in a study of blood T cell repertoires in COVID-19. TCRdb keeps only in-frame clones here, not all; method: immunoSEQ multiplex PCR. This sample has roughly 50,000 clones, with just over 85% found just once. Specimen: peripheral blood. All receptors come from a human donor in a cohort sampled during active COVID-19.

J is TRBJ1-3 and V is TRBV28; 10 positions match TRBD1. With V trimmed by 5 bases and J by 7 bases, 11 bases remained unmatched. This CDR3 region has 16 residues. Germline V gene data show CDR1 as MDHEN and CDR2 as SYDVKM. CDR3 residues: CASSRNDRGRFNTIYF. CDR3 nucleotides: TGTGCCAGCAGTCGAAACGACAGGGGGCGGTTTAACACCATATATTTT.

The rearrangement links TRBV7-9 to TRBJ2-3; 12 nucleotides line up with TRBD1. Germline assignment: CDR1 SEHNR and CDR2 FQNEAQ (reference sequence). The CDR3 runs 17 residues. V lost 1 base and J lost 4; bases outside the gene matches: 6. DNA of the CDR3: TGTGCCAGCAGCTTAGGTGTGGGGACAGGGGGCGCAGATACGCAGTATTTT. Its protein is CASSLGVGTGGADTQYF.

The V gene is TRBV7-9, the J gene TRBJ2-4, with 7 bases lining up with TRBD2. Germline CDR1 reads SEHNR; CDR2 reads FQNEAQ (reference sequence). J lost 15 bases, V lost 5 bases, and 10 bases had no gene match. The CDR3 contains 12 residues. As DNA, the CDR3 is TGTGCCAGCAGCGTACCGGGAGGCCACGGGTACTTC. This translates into CASSVPGGHGYF.

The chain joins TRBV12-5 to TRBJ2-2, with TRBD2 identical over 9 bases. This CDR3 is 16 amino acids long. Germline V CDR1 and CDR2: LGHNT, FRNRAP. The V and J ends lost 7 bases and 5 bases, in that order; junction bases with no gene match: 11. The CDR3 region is CASAPTELAGTGELFF. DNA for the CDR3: TGTGCTAGTGCCCCAACGGAGCTAGCGGGAACCGGGGAGCTGTTTTTT.

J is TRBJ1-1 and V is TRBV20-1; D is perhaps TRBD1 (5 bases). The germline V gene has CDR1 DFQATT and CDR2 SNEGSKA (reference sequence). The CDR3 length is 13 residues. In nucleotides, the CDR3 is TGCAGGGCCAGTTCAGGGATCGGCACTGAAGCTTTCTTT. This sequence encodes CRASSGIGTEAFF.

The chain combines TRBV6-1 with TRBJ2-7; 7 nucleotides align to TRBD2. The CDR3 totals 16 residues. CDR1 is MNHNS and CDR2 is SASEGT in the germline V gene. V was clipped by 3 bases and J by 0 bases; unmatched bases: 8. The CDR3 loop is CASSDEGGSPSYEQYF. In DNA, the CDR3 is TGTGCCAGCAGTGATGAGGGCGGGAGCCCCTCCTACGAGCAGTACTTC.

The CDR3 region has the DNA TGTGCCAGCAGTTCAACTAGCGGGCCCGCCCACCGGGAGACCCAGTACTTC. Its translation: CASSSTSGPAHRETQYF. The chain employs TRBV28 and TRBJ2-5; 9 bases line up with TRBD2. Germline CDR1 MDHEN, CDR2 SYDVKM. V lost 4 bases and J lost 5; bases outside the gene matches: 14. The CDR3 extends over 17 amino acids. The full variable domain, with the rest looked up from reference TRBV28 and TRBJ2-5, is DVKVTQSSRYLVKRTGEKVFLECVQDMDHENMFWYRQDPGLGLRLIYFSYDVKMKEKGDIPEGYSVSREKKERFSLILESASTNQTSMYLCASSSTSGPAHRETQYFGPGTRLLVL.

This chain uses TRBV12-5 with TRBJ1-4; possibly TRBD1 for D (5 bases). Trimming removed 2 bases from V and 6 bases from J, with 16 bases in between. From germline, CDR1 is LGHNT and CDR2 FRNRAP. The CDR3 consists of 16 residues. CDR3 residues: CASGLRSGLRYEKLFF. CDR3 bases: TGTGCTAGTGGTTTGAGGTCGGGACTACGGTATGAAAAACTGTTTTTT.

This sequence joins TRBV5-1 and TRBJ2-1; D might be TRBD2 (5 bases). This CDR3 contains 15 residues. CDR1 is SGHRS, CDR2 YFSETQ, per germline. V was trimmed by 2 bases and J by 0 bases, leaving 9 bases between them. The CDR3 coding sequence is TGCGCCAGCAGCTTAGCGGCGAGCTCCTACAATGAGCAGTTCTTC. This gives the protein CASSLAASSYNEQFF.

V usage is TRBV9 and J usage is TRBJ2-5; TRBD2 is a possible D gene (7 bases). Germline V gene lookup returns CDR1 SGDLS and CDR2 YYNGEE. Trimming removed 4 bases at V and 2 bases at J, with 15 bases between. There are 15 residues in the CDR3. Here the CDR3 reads CASSIRGGSQETQYF. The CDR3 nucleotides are TGTGCCAGCAGCATTAGGGGGGGGTCACAAGAGACCCAGTACTTC.

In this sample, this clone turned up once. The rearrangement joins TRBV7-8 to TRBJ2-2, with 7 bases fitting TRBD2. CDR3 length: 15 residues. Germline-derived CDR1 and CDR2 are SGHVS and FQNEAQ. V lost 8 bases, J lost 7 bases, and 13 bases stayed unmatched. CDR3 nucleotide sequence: TGTGCCAGCCCCCTTAGGGAGGGTTGGGACGGGGAGCTGTTTTTT. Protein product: CASPLREGWDGELFF.

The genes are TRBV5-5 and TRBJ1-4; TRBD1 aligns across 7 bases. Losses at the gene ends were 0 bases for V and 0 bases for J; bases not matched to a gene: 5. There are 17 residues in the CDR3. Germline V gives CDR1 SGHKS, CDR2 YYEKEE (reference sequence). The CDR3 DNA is TGTGCCAGCAGCTTGGGAGTGGGGACAGCAACTAATGAAAAACTGTTTTTT. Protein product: CASSLGVGTATNEKLFF.

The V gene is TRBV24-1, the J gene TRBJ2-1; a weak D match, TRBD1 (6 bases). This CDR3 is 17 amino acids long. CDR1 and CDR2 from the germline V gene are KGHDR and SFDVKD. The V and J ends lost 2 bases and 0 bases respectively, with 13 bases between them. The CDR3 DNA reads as TGTGCCACCAGTGATTCGCAAGGGGGAAGCTCCTACAATGAGCAGTTCTTC. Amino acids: CATSDSQGGSSYNEQFF.

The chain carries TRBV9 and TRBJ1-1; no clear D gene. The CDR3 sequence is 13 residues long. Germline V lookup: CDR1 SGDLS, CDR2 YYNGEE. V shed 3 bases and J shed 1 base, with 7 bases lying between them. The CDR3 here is CASSEHTNTEAFF. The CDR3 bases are TGTGCCAGCAGCGAACACACGAACACTGAAGCTTTCTTT.

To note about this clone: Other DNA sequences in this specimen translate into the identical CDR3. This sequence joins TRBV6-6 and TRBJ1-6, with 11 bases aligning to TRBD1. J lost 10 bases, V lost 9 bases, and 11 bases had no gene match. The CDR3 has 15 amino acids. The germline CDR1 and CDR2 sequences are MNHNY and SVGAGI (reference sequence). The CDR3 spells CASSNRDRGRSPLHF. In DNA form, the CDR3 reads TGTGCCAGTAGTAACCGGGACAGGGGGAGATCACCCCTCCACTTT.

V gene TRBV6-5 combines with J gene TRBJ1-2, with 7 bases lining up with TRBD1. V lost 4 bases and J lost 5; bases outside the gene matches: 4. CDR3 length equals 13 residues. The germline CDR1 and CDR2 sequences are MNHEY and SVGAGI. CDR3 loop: CASSFPGGYGYTF. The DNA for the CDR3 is TGTGCCAGCAGTTTTCCAGGGGGATATGGCTACACCTTC.

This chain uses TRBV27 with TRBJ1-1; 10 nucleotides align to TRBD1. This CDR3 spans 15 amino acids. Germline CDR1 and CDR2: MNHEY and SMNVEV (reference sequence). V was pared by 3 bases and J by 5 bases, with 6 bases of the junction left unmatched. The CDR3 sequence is CASSFQRTGGTEAFF. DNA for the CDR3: TGTGCCAGCAGTTTTCAAAGGACAGGGGGGACTGAAGCTTTCTTT.

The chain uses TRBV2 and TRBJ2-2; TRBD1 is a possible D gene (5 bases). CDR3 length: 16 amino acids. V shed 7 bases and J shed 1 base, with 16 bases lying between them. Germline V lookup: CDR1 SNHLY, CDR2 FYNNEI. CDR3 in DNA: TGTGCCAGCATAGCAGGGCAGCCGTTGAACACCGGGGAGCTGTTTTTT. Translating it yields CASIAGQPLNTGELFF.

CDR3 region: CASSLMGEGVYEQYF. CDR3 DNA: TGCGCCAGCAGCTTAATGGGGGAGGGGGTCTACGAGCAGTACTTC. This chain joins TRBV5-1 and TRBJ2-7, with D perhaps TRBD2 (7 bases). The V end was cut by 2 bases, the J end by 3 bases, with 15 bases between. This CDR3 has 15 residues. Germline lookup yields CDR1 SGHRS and CDR2 YFSETQ.

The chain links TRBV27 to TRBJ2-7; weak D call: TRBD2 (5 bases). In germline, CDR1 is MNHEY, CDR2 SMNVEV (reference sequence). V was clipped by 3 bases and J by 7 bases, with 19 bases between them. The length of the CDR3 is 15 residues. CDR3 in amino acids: CASSFQLAEVGEQYF. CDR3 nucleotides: TGTGCCAGCAGTTTTCAGTTGGCGGAGGTGGGGGAGCAGTACTTC.

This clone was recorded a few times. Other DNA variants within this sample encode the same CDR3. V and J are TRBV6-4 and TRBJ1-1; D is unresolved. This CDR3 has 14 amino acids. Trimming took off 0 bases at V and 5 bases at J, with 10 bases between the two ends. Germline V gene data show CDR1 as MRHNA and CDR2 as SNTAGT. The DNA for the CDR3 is TGTGCCAGCAGTGACTCGAGTCGAGGGACTGAAGCTTTCTTT. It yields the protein CASSDSSRGTEAFF.

CDR3 coding DNA: TGTGCCACCAGCCGTTACCGGAGGGCCTCGTACAATGAGCAGTTCTTC. Amino acid sequence: CATSRYRRASYNEQFF. The chain uses TRBV15 and TRBJ2-1; maybe TRBD2 (6 bases). The CDR3 has 16 residues. The germline CDR1 and CDR2 sequences are LNHNV and YYDKDF (reference sequence). Trimming shortened V by 5 bases and J by 4 bases, and 18 bases separated the two germline ends.

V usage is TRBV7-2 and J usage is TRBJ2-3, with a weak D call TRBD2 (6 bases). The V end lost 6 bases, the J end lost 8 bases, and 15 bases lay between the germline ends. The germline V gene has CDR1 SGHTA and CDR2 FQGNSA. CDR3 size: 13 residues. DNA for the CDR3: TGTGCCAGCAGTCCTAGACTAGACGGTACGCAGTATTTT. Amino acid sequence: CASSPRLDGTQYF.

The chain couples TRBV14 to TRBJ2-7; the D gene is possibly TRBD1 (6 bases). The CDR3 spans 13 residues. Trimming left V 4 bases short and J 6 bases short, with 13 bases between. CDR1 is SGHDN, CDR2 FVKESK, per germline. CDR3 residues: CASSLSQGSEQYF. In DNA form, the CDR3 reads TGTGCCAGCAGCCTATCACAGGGTTCCGAGCAGTACTTC.

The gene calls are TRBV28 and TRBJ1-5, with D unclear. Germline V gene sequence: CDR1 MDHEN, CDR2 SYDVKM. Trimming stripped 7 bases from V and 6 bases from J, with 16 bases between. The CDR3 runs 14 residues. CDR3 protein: CASNSGFSSQPQHF. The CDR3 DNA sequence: TGTGCCAGCAACTCGGGATTTTCCAGTCAGCCCCAGCATTTT.

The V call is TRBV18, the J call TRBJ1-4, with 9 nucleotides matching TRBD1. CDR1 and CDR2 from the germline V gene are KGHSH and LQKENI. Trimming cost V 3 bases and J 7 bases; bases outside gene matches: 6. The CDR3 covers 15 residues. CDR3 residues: CASSPPGQGGEKLFF. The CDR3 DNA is TGTGCCAGCTCACCTCCGGGACAGGGAGGTGAAAAACTGTTTTTT. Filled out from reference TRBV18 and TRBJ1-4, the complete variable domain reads NAGVMQNPRHLVRRRGQEARLRCSPMKGHSHVYWYRQLPEEGLKFMVYLQKENIIDESGMPKERFSAEFPKEGPSILRIQQVVRGDSAAYFCASSPPGQGGEKLFFGSGTQLSVL.

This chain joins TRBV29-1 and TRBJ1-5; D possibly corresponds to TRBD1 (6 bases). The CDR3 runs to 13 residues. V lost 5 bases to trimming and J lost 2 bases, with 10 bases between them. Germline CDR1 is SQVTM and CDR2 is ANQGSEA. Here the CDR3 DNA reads TGCAGCGTTTGGCCAGGGGGCAATCAGCCCCAGCATTTT. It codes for CSVWPGGNQPQHF.

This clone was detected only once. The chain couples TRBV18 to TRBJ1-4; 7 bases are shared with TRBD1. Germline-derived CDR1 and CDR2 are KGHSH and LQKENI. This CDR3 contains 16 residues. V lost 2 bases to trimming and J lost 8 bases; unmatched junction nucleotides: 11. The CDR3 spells CASSPRRQGGGEKLFF. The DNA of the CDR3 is TGTGCCAGCTCACCAAGACGACAGGGCGGAGGGGAAAAACTGTTTTTT. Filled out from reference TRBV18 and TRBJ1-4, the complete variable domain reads NAGVMQNPRHLVRRRGQEARLRCSPMKGHSHVYWYRQLPEEGLKFMVYLQKENIIDESGMPKERFSAEFPKEGPSILRIQQVVRGDSAAYFCASSPRRQGGGEKLFFGSGTQLSVL.

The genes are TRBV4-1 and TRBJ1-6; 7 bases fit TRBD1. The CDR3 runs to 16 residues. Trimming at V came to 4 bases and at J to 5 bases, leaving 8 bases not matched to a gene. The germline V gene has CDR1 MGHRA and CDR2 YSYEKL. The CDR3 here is CASSRKSGTDNSPLHF. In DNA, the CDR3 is TGCGCCAGCAGCCGTAAGTCTGGGACAGATAATTCACCCCTCCACTTT.

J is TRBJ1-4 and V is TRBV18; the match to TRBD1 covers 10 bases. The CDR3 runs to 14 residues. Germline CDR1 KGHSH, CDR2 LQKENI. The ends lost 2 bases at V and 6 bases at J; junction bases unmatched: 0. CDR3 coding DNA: TGTGCCAGCTCACCAGGGACAGGGGATGAAAAACTGTTTTTT. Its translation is CASSPGTGDEKLFF. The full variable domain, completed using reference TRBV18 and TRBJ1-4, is NAGVMQNPRHLVRRRGQEARLRCSPMKGHSHVYWYRQLPEEGLKFMVYLQKENIIDESGMPKERFSAEFPKEGPSILRIQQVVRGDSAAYFCASSPGTGDEKLFFGSGTQLSVL.